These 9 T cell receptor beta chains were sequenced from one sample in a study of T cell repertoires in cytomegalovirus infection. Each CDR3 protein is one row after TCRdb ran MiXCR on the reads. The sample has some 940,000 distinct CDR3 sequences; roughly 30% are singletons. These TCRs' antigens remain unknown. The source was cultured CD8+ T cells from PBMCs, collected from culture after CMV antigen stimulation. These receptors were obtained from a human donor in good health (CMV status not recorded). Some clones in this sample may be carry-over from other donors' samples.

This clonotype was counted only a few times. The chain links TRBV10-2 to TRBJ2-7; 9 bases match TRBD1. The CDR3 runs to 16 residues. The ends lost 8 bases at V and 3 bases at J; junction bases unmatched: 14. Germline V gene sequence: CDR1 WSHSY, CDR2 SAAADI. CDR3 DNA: TGCGCCAGCGTAGACAAACAGGGGGCGACTAACTACGAGCAGTACTTC. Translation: CASVDKQGATNYEQYF.

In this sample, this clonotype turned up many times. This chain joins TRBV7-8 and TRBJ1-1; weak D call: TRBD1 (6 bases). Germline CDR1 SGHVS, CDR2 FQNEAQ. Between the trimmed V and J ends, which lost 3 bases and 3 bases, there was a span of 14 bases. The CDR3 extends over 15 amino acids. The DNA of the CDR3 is TGTGCCAGCAGCTTCACAGGGAGATTGGACACTGAAGCTTTCTTT. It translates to CASSFTGRLDTEAFF. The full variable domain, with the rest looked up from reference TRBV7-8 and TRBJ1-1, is GAGVSQSPRYKVAKRGQDVALRCDPISGHVSLFWYQQALGQGPEFLTYFQNEAQLDKSGLPSDRFFAERPEGSVSTLKIQRTQQEDSAVYLCASSFTGRLDTEAFFGQGTRLTVV.

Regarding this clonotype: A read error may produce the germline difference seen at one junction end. In nucleotides, the CDR3 is TGTGTCAGCAGTGATCTGCTGGTCTCTGGGCCCCGCTCCTACAATGAGCAGTTCTTC. Translating gives CVSSDLLVSGPRSYNEQFF. The chain is built from TRBV25-1 and TRBJ2-1; unclear D gene. This CDR3 is 19 amino acids long. Germline CDR1 MGHDK, CDR2 SYGVNS.

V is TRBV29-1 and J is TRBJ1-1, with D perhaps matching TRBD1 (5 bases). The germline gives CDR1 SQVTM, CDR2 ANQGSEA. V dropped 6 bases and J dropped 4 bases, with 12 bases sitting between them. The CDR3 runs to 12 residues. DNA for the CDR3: TGCAGCGTCCCTTGGGGGGTCACTGAAGCTTTCTTT. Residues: CSVPWGVTEAFF.

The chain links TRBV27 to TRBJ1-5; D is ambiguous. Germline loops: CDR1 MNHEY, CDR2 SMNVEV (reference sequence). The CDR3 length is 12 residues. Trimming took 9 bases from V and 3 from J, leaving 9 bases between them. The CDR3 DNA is TGTGCCAGTGGTAGGGTCAATCAGCCCCAGCATTTT. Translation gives CASGRVNQPQHF.

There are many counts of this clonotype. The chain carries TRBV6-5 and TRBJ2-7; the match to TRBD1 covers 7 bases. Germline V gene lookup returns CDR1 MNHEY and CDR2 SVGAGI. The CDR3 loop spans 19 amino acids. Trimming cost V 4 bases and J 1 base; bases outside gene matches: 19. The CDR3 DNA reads TGTGCCAGCAGTTCGTGGGGGACCAGGGGGACGGTTGAGTCCTACGAGCAGTACTTC. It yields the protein CASSSWGTRGTVESYEQYF.

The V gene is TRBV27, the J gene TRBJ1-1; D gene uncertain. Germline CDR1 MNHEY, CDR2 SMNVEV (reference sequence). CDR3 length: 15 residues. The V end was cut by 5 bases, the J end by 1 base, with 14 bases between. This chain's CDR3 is CASSEQPKRNTEAFF. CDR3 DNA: TGTGCCAGCAGTGAGCAGCCGAAAAGGAACACTGAAGCTTTCTTT.

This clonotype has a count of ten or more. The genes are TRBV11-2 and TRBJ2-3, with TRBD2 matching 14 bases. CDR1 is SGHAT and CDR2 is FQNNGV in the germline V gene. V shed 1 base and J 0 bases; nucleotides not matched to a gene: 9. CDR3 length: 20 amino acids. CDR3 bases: TGTGCCAGCAGCTTAGGGCCCCGGACTAGCGGGGGGCTTAGCACAGATACGCAGTATTTT. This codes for CASSLGPRTSGGLSTDTQYF.

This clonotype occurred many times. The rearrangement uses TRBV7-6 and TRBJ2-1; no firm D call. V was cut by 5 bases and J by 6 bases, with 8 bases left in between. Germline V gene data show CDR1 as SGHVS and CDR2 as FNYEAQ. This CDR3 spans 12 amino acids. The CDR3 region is CASSHPRNEQFF. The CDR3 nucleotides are TGTGCCAGCAGCCACCCACGCAATGAGCAGTTCTTC.